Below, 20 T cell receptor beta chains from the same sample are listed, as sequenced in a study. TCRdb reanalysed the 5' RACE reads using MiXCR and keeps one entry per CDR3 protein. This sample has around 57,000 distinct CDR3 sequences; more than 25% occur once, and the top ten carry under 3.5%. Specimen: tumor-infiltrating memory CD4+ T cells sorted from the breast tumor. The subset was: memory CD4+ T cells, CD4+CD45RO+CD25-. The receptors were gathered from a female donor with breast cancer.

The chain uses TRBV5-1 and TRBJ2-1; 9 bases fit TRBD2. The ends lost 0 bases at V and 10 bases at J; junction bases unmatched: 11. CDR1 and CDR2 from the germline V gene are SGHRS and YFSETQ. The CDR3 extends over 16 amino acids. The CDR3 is CASSLGATSGLTEQFF. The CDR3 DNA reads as TGCGCCAGCAGCTTGGGTGCGACTAGCGGCCTAACGGAGCAGTTCTTC. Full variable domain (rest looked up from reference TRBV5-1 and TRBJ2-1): KAGVTQTPRYLIKTRGQQVTLSCSPISGHRSVSWYQQTPGQGLQFLFEYFSETQRNKGNFPGRFSGRQFSNSRSEMNVSTLELGDSALYLCASSLGATSGLTEQFFGPGTRLTVL.

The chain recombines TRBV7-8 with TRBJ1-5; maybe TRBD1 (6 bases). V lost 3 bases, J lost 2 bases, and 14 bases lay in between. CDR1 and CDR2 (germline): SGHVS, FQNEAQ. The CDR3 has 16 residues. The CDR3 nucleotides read TGTGCCAGCAGCTTTTACGGGACAAGCGGCAATCAGCCCCAGCATTTT. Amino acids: CASSFYGTSGNQPQHF.

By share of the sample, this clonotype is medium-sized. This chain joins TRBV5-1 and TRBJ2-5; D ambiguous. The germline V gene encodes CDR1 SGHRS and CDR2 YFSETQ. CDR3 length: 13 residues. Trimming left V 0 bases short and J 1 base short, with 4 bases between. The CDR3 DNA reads TGCGCCAGCAGCTTGGAGACCCAAGAGACCCAGTACTTC. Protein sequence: CASSLETQETQYF.

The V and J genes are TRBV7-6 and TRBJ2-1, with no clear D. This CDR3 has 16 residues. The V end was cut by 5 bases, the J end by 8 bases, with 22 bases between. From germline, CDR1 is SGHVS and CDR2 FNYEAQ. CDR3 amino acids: CASSPIVGRLSDEQFF. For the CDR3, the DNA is TGTGCCAGCAGCCCGATTGTGGGCAGGTTGAGCGATGAGCAGTTCTTC.

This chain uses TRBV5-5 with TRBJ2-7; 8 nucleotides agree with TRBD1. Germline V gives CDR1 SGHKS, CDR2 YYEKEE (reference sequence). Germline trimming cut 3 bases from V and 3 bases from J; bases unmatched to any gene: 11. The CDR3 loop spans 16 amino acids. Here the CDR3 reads CASSSGTGLGGYEQYF. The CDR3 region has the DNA TGTGCCAGCAGCTCCGGGACAGGCCTAGGGGGCTACGAGCAGTACTTC.

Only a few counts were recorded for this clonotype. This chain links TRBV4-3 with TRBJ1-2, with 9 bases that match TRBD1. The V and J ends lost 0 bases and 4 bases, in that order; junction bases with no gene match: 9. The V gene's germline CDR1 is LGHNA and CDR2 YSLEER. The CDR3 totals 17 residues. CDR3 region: CASSQDLTGGQSYGYTF. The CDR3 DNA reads TGCGCCAGCAGCCAAGACCTGACAGGGGGTCAGAGCTATGGCTACACCTTC.

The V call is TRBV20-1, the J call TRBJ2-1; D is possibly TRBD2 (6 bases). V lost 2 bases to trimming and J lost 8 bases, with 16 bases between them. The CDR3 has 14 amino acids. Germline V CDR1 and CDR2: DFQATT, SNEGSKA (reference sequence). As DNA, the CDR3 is TGCAGTGCTAGACGCCCGGGAGACAGCTATGAGCAGTTCTTC. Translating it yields CSARRPGDSYEQFF.

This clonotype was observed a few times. The CDR3 region has the DNA TGTGCCAGCAGTTACTCGGCCCCTAACACCGGGGAGCTGTTTTTT. This gives the protein CASSYSAPNTGELFF. The chain is built from TRBV6-5 and TRBJ2-2; no clear D. The CDR3 has 15 amino acids. V was cut by 0 bases and J by 2 bases, with 7 bases left in between. The germline V gene encodes CDR1 MNHEY and CDR2 SVGAGI.

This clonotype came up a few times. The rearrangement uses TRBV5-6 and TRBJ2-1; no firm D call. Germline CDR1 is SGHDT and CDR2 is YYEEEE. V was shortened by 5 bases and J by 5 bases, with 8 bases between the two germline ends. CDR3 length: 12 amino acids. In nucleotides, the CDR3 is TGTGCCAGCAGGAGCGATAACAATGAGCAGTTCTTC. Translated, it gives CASRSDNNEQFF.

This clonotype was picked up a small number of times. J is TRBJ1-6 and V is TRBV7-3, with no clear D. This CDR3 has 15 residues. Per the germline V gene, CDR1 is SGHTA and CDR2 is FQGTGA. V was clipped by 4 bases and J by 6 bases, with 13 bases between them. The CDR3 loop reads CASSSHGPPNSPLHF. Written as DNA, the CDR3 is TGTGCCAGCAGCTCCCATGGGCCCCCTAATTCACCCCTCCACTTT.

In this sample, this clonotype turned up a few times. CDR3 region: CSASELAGLYNEQFF. CDR3 nucleotide sequence: TGCAGTGCTAGTGAGTTAGCGGGACTCTACAATGAGCAGTTCTTC. This chain joins TRBV20-1 and TRBJ2-1, with 8 positions matching TRBD2. In germline, CDR1 is DFQATT, CDR2 SNEGSKA (reference sequence). V trimming: 3 bases; J trimming: 3 bases; junction bases outside the gene matches: 7. This CDR3 region has 15 residues.

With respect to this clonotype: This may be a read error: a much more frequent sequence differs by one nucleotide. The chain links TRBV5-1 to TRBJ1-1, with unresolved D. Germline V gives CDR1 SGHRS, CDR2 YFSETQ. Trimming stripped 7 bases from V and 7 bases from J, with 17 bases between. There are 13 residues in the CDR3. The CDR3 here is CASALREGGEAFF. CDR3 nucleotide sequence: TGCGCCAGCGCCTTGCGGGAAGGAGGTGAAGCTTTCTTT.

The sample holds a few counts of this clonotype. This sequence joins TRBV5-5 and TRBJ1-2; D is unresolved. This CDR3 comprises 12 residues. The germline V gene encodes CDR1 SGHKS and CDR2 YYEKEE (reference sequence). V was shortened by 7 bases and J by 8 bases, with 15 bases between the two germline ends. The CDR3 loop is CASHLDLGGYTF. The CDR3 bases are TGTGCCAGCCACCTAGATCTGGGAGGCTACACCTTC.

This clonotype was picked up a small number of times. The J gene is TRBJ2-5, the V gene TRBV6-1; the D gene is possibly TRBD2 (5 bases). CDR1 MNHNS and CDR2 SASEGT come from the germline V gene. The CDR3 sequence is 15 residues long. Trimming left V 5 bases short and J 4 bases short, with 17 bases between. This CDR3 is CASSRTGNAGETQYF. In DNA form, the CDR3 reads TGTGCCAGCAGTAGGACCGGGAACGCTGGAGAGACCCAGTACTTC.

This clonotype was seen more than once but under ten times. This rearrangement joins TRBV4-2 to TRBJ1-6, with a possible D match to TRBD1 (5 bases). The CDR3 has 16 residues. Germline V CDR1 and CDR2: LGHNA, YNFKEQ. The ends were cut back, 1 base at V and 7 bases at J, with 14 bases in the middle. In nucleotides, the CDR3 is TGTGCCAGCAGCCAAGGGGACTCGACAGCGAATTCACCCCTCCACTTT. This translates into CASSQGDSTANSPLHF.

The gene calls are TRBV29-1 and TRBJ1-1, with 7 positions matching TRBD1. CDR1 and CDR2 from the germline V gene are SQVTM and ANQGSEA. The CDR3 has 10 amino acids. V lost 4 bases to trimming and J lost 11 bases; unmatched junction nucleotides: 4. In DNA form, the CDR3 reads TGCAGCGTTGTAGTACAGGGGGCTTTCTTT. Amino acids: CSVVVQGAFF.

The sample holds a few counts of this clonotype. CDR3 in amino acids: CASSYNPVSFF. CDR3 sequence (DNA): TGTGCCAGCAGTTACAACCCAGTTTCTTTCTTT. The chain combines TRBV6-6 with TRBJ1-1; D not resolved. The V and J ends lost 2 bases and 12 bases respectively, with 10 bases between them. Looked up from germline, CDR1 is MNHNY and CDR2 is SVGAGI (reference sequence). The CDR3 is 11 amino acids.

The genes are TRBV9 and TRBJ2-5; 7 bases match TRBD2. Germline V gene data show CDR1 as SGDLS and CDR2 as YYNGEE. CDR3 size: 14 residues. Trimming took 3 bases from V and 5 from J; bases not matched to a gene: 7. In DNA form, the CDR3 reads TGTGCCAGCAGCGGACGGGTGGGAGGGGAGACCCAGTACTTC. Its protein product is CASSGRVGGETQYF.

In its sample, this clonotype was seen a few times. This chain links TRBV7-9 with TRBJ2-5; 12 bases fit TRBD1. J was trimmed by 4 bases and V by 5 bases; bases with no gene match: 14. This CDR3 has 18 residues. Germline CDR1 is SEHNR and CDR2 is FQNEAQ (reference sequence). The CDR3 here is CASSHPTSGQGAAETQYF. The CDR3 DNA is TGTGCCAGCAGCCACCCTACCTCGGGACAGGGGGCTGCAGAGACCCAGTACTTC.

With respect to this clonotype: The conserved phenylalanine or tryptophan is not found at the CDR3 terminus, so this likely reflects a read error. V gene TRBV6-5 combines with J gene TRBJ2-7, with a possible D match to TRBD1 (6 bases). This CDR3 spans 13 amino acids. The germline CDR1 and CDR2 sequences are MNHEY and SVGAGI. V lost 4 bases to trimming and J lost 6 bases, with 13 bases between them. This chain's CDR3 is CASSLAGVGEQYL. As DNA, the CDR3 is TGTGCCAGCAGTTTGGCAGGGGTTGGCGAGCAGTACCTC.